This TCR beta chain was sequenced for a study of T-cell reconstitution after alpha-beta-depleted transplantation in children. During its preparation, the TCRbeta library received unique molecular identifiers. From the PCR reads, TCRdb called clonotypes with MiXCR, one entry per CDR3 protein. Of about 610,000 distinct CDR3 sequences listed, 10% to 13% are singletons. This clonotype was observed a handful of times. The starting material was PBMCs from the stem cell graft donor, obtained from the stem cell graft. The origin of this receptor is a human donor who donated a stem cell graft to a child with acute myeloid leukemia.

In DNA form, the CDR3 reads TGCAGTGCTACCGGGACTTCTGAAGCTTTCTTT. It encodes CSATGTSEAFF. The genes are TRBV20-1 and TRBJ1-1; D possibly corresponds to TRBD1 (5 bases). CDR1 is DFQATT, CDR2 SNEGSKA, per germline (reference sequence). The germline V and J ends were trimmed by 4 bases and 6 bases, with 9 bases remaining between them. The CDR3 has 11 residues.